A selection of T cell receptor beta chains follows, all from one sample in a study of cytomegalovirus exposure and HLA in healthy donors. TCRdb keeps only in-frame clones here, not all; method: immunoSEQ multiplex PCR. The table includes some 110,000 clones, around 76% detected once. Sequencing input: PBMCs. These receptors all come from a man between 45 and 60 years old in good health and CMV-seropositive. Each CDR3 is given with its conserved first and last residue. D genes are given only for firm matches. Where a row states a size, it is once, few, many or the class of an expanded clone; other rows omit it.

V	size	D	J	CDR3	DNA
TRBV7-2	once	NA	TRBJ2-5	CASSVTLDPQETQYF	TGTGCCAGCAGCGTCACACTAGATCCGCAAGAGACCCAGTACTTC
TRBV14	NA	TRBD2	TRBJ2-1	CASSQEGLAGYNEQFF	TGTGCCAGCAGCCAAGAAGGGCTAGCGGGTTACAATGAGCAGTTCTTC
TRBV7-9	few	NA	TRBJ1-6	CASSLVGGVSPLHF	TGTGCCAGCAGCTTAGTCGGCGGGGTGTCACCCCTCCACTTT
TRBV6-5	NA	NA	TRBJ2-7	CASSLGGGEQYF	TGTGCCAGCAGTTTGGGAGGGGGCGAGCAGTACTTC
TRBV11-2	NA	TRBD1	TRBJ2-5	CASSSATGSGTQYF	TGTGCCAGCAGCTCCGCGACAGGGTCTGGGACCCAGTACTTC
TRBV18	NA	NA	TRBJ2-7	CASSQRDTRYEQYF	TGTGCCAGCTCACAGAGGGACACCCGCTACGAGCAGTACTTC
TRBV11-2	NA	NA	TRBJ1-4	CASSWYRVGEKLFF	TGTGCCAGCAGCTGGTACAGGGTTGGTGAAAAACTGTTTTTT
TRBV19	NA	TRBD1	TRBJ1-3	CASKDRANSGNTIYF	TGTGCCAGCAAGGACAGGGCGAACTCTGGAAACACCATATATTTT
TRBV7-9	NA	TRBD1	TRBJ2-5	CASSYRGVQETQYF	TGTGCCAGCAGCTACAGGGGGGTACAAGAGACCCAGTACTTC
TRBV6-5	once	NA	TRBJ1-1	CASSYSKGRTEAFF	TGTGCCAGCAGTTACTCGAAGGGGAGGACTGAAGCTTTCTTT
TRBV7-6	NA	NA	TRBJ1-1	CASSEQQVRGTEAFF	TGTGCCAGCAGTGAGCAGCAGGTGCGGGGCACTGAAGCTTTCTTT
TRBV5-1	NA	NA	TRBJ2-7	CASTTTGPSYEQYF	TGCGCCAGCACCACGACAGGACCTTCCTACGAGCAGTACTTC
TRBV19	NA	NA	TRBJ2-7	CASSIDHTTGSGYEQYF	TGTGCCAGTAGTATAGATCACACCACAGGGTCCGGCTACGAGCAGTACTTC
TRBV6-1	NA	NA	TRBJ2-5	CASSGGETQYF	TGTGCCAGCAGTGGCGGTGAGACCCAGTACTTC
TRBV28	NA	NA	TRBJ2-7	CASSLGGGRSEQYF	TGTGCCAGCAGTTTGGGCGGTGGGAGGTCCGAGCAGTACTTC
TRBV2	NA	TRBD1	TRBJ1-5	CASSEGQTPRVPQHF	TGTGCCAGCAGTGAGGGACAGACCCCGCGTGTGCCCCAGCATTTT
TRBV18	NA	NA	TRBJ1-5	CASSPPQEYGQPQHF	TGTGCCAGTTCACCCCCACAGGAGTATGGTCAGCCCCAGCATTTT
TRBV6-4	few	NA	TRBJ2-3	CASSMDSPTDTQYF	TGTGCCAGCAGTATGGACAGTCCCACAGATACGCAGTATTTT
TRBV19	NA	TRBD2	TRBJ2-7	CASSASGGAYEQYF	TGTGCCAGTTCTGCTAGCGGGGGGGCTTACGAGCAGTACTTC
TRBV5-1	few	TRBD2	TRBJ2-1	CASSHFSGTRNEQFF	TGCGCCAGCAGCCACTTCTCCGGGACTAGGAATGAGCAGTTCTTC
TRBV7-9	NA	TRBD1	TRBJ1-2	CASSTTGTGPFHGYTF	TGTGCCAGCAGCACCACCGGGACAGGACCCTTTCACGGCTACACCTTC
TRBV6-5	NA	NA	TRBJ1-1	CASSPPGNTEAFF	TGTGCCAGCAGTCCCCCGGGAAACACTGAAGCTTTCTTT
TRBV18	NA	NA	TRBJ1-5	CASSPRRDQPQHF	TGTGCCAGCTCACCACGCAGGGATCAGCCCCAGCATTTT
TRBV5-8	NA	TRBD2	TRBJ2-5	CASSFSRRGGRREETQYF	TGTGCCAGCAGCTTCTCTCGGCGGGGGGGCCGGCGTGAAGAGACCCAGTACTTC